This T cell receptor beta chain was obtained from a study of blood T cells in healthy people across ages. The CDR3 spans 16 residues. CDR1 and CDR2 (germline): LGHNA, YSLEER. The V gene end was trimmed by 1 base and the J gene end by 5 bases; junction bases not matched to a gene: 8. The second PCR ran about 6 to 11 cycles with a sample-barcoded 5' primer and J-beta primers. Tagging of each cDNA molecule was performed by a template-switch adaptor with 12 random nucleotides. TCRdb passed the 5' RACE reads through MiXCR, listing each CDR3 protein once. The data contain about 1.1 million distinct CDR3 sequences, 35% to 40% of them singletons. Study results and caveats: Comparison with aged donors showed that long-lived donors had more naive CD4+ cells and higher diversity.

This clonotype has at least ten counts. The antigen is unknown. Roughly 9.2 milliliters was the volume of peripheral blood drawn from each donor. The sequenced material came from blood. This clonotype originated in a man between 18 and 29 years old in good health. The gene calls are TRBV4-3 and TRBJ2-1; 7 bases fit TRBD2. Here the CDR3 reads CASSQAGGLGHNEQFF. The CDR3 coding sequence is TGCGCCAGCAGCCAAGCTGGCGGACTAGGTCACAATGAGCAGTTCTTC.